The rows below give T cell receptor beta chains drawn from one sample of a study of human T cells and chemical hapten exposure. One entry per CDR3 protein results from TCRdb running MiXCR on the RACE reads. The sample includes under 450,000 distinct CDR3 sequences, 4% to 5.5% of them seen just once. Sequencing used whole blood, obtained in connection with sensitization to the hapten diphenylcyclopropenone (DPC). All receptors derive from a woman aged 50 to 60 with alopecia areata. Some clones in this sample may be carry-over from other donors' samples. Both conserved end residues are part of each CDR3. D genes are given only for firm matches. Some rows have no size entry. The others give once, few or many, or a class for an expanded clone.

v_call: TRBV4-2
clone_size: many
j_call: TRBJ1-5
d_call: TRBD1
cdr3_aa: CASSQGTGQPQHF
cdr3_nt: TGTGCCAGCAGCCAAGGGACAGGGCAGCCCCAGCATTTT

v_call: TRBV2
clone_size: many
j_call: TRBJ2-2
d_call: TRBD1
cdr3_aa: CASSERRTGVNTGELFF
cdr3_nt: TGTGCCAGCAGTGAAAGGAGGACAGGCGTGAACACCGGGGAGCTGTTTTTT

v_call: TRBV7-2
clone_size: many
j_call: TRBJ2-7
d_call: TRBD2
cdr3_aa: CASSVIAGLYEQYF
cdr3_nt: TGTGCCAGCAGCGTTATAGCGGGACTCTACGAGCAGTACTTC

v_call: TRBV4-1
clone_size: many
j_call: TRBJ2-3
d_call: -
cdr3_aa: CASSHPPGTDTQYF
cdr3_nt: TGCGCCAGCAGCCATCCACCTGGGACAGATACGCAGTATTTT

v_call: TRBV7-2
clone_size: many
j_call: TRBJ1-5
d_call: -
cdr3_aa: CASSFRNGNQPQHF
cdr3_nt: TGTGCCAGCAGCTTCCGGAACGGCAATCAGCCCCAGCATTTT

v_call: TRBV12-3/TRBV12-4
clone_size: -
j_call: TRBJ2-1
d_call: TRBD1
cdr3_aa: CASSPTGGVDEQFF
cdr3_nt: TGTGCCAGCAGCCCGACAGGGGGTGTGGATGAGCAGTTCTTC

v_call: TRBV28
clone_size: many
j_call: TRBJ1-1
d_call: TRBD1
cdr3_aa: CASSLEGQGVNTEAFF
cdr3_nt: TGTGCCAGCAGCCTCGAGGGACAGGGGGTGAACACTGAAGCTTTCTTT

v_call: TRBV10-3
clone_size: few
j_call: TRBJ2-4
d_call: -
cdr3_aa: CAISESAAQENIQYF
cdr3_nt: TGTGCCATCAGTGAGTCGGCCGCGCAGGAAAACATTCAGTACTTC

v_call: TRBV12-5
clone_size: -
j_call: TRBJ2-1
d_call: -
cdr3_aa: CASGLEHVSYNEQFF
cdr3_nt: TGTGCTAGTGGCCTCGAGCACGTCTCCTACAATGAGCAGTTCTTC

v_call: TRBV13
clone_size: -
j_call: TRBJ2-2
d_call: -
cdr3_aa: CASSLARARELFF
cdr3_nt: TGTGCCAGCAGCTTAGCGAGAGCCCGGGAGCTGTTTTTT

v_call: TRBV21-1
clone_size: few
j_call: TRBJ2-4
d_call: -
cdr3_aa: CASSKIAGKSLAKNIQYF
cdr3_nt: TGTGCCAGCAGCAAAATTGCGGGAAAAAGTCTAGCCAAAAACATTCAGTACTTC

v_call: TRBV6-2/TRBV6-3
clone_size: many
j_call: TRBJ2-1
d_call: TRBD2
cdr3_aa: CASSYSSSGRRGEQFF
cdr3_nt: TGTGCCAGCAGTTACTCGAGTAGCGGGAGGAGGGGTGAGCAGTTCTTC

v_call: TRBV4-1
clone_size: many
j_call: TRBJ1-5
d_call: -
cdr3_aa: CASSQSTGPHQPQHF
cdr3_nt: TGCGCCAGCAGCCAATCAACAGGGCCTCATCAGCCCCAGCATTTT

v_call: TRBV6-6
clone_size: many
j_call: TRBJ2-7
d_call: -
cdr3_aa: CASSPGSYEQYF
cdr3_nt: TGTGCCAGCAGCCCAGGTTCCTACGAGCAGTACTTC

v_call: TRBV14
clone_size: many
j_call: TRBJ1-1
d_call: -
cdr3_aa: CASRPRGHTEAFF
cdr3_nt: TGTGCCAGCAGGCCCAGGGGCCACACTGAAGCTTTCTTT

v_call: TRBV6-6
clone_size: many
j_call: TRBJ1-1
d_call: -
cdr3_aa: CASSYEGASVTEAFF
cdr3_nt: TGTGCCAGCAGTTACGAAGGTGCAAGCGTCACTGAAGCTTTCTTT

v_call: TRBV20-1
clone_size: few
j_call: TRBJ2-1
d_call: TRBD2
cdr3_aa: CSAQLAGADNEQFF
cdr3_nt: TGCAGTGCACAACTAGCGGGGGCCGACAATGAGCAGTTCTTC

v_call: TRBV5-6
clone_size: -
j_call: TRBJ1-2
d_call: -
cdr3_aa: CASSRGGYGYTF
cdr3_nt: TGTGCCAGCAGTCGTGGGGGATATGGCTACACCTTC

v_call: TRBV13
clone_size: many
j_call: TRBJ1-5
d_call: TRBD1
cdr3_aa: CASSLGRQGLNQPQHF
cdr3_nt: TGTGCCAGCAGCTTAGGGAGACAGGGCCTCAATCAGCCCCAGCATTTT

v_call: TRBV6-2/TRBV6-3
clone_size: many
j_call: TRBJ2-6
d_call: -
cdr3_aa: CASIGALGANVLTF
cdr3_nt: TGTGCCAGCATTGGGGCGCTGGGGGCCAACGTCCTGACTTTC

v_call: TRBV7-2
clone_size: -
j_call: TRBJ1-2
d_call: TRBD1
cdr3_aa: CASSLGGQGDGYTF
cdr3_nt: TGTGCCAGCAGCTTAGGTGGACAGGGGGATGGCTACACCTTC

v_call: TRBV7-2
clone_size: many
j_call: TRBJ2-2
d_call: TRBD1
cdr3_aa: CASSLVGGTRTGELFF
cdr3_nt: TGTGCCAGCAGCTTAGTAGGGGGCACCCGGACCGGGGAGCTGTTTTTT

v_call: TRBV5-1
clone_size: many
j_call: TRBJ2-3
d_call: -
cdr3_aa: CASSSPRERSTDTQYF
cdr3_nt: TGCGCCAGCAGCTCACCCAGGGAACGTAGCACAGATACGCAGTATTTT

v_call: TRBV6-5
clone_size: many
j_call: TRBJ1-6
d_call: TRBD1
cdr3_aa: CASSYSDRGDSPLHF
cdr3_nt: TGTGCCAGCAGTTACTCGGACAGGGGGGATTCACCCCTCCACTTT

v_call: TRBV12-3/TRBV12-4
clone_size: many
j_call: TRBJ2-3
d_call: TRBD2
cdr3_aa: CASSRSSGFTDTQYF
cdr3_nt: TGTGCCAGCAGTAGATCTAGCGGGTTCACAGATACGCAGTATTTT

v_call: TRBV7-2
clone_size: -
j_call: TRBJ1-1
d_call: -
cdr3_aa: CASSSEGRDTEAFF
cdr3_nt: TGTGCCAGCAGCTCGGAGGGAAGGGACACTGAAGCTTTCTTT

v_call: TRBV20-1
clone_size: many
j_call: TRBJ1-2
d_call: -
cdr3_aa: CSATGEDYGYTF
cdr3_nt: TGCAGTGCAACGGGAGAAGACTATGGCTACACCTTC

v_call: TRBV14
clone_size: many
j_call: TRBJ2-1
d_call: -
cdr3_aa: CASSQDLGNEQFF
cdr3_nt: TGTGCCAGCAGCCAAGATCTAGGCAATGAGCAGTTCTTC

v_call: TRBV7-6
clone_size: -
j_call: TRBJ1-1
d_call: -
cdr3_aa: CASSPARAQGAFF
cdr3_nt: TGTGCCAGCAGCCCTGCAAGGGCCCAGGGAGCTTTCTTT

v_call: TRBV20-1
clone_size: few
j_call: TRBJ1-6
d_call: TRBD1
cdr3_aa: CSAPGQGTYSPLHF
cdr3_nt: TGCAGTGCCCCCGGACAGGGGACGTATTCACCCCTCCACTTT

v_call: TRBV18
clone_size: few
j_call: TRBJ1-1
d_call: TRBD1
cdr3_aa: CASSPNRGNTEAFF
cdr3_nt: TGTGCCAGCTCACCCAACAGGGGGAATACTGAAGCTTTCTTT

v_call: TRBV29-1
clone_size: many
j_call: TRBJ2-2
d_call: -
cdr3_aa: CSVDRGIGELFF
cdr3_nt: TGCAGCGTTGACAGGGGAATCGGGGAGCTGTTTTTT

v_call: TRBV12-3/TRBV12-4
clone_size: many
j_call: TRBJ2-6
d_call: TRBD1
cdr3_aa: CASGTGTGANVLTF
cdr3_nt: TGTGCCAGCGGGACAGGGACTGGGGCCAACGTCCTGACTTTC

v_call: TRBV7-3
clone_size: -
j_call: TRBJ2-3
d_call: -
cdr3_aa: CASSPTRALATDTQYF
cdr3_nt: TGTGCCAGCAGCCCGACTCGGGCCCTAGCGACAGATACGCAGTATTTT

v_call: TRBV10-3
clone_size: many
j_call: TRBJ2-1
d_call: -
cdr3_aa: CAISVGSDEQFF
cdr3_nt: TGTGCCATCAGCGTGGGTAGCGATGAGCAGTTCTTC

v_call: TRBV10-3
clone_size: many
j_call: TRBJ2-6
d_call: -
cdr3_aa: CAEKQTGPYSGANVLTF
cdr3_nt: TGTGCCGAAAAACAGACAGGTCCCTACTCTGGGGCCAACGTCCTGACTTTC

v_call: TRBV12-3/TRBV12-4
clone_size: few
j_call: TRBJ1-3
d_call: TRBD1
cdr3_aa: CASSLTGAGNTIYF
cdr3_nt: TGTGCCAGCAGTCTCACAGGGGCTGGAAACACCATATATTTT

v_call: TRBV7-8
clone_size: many
j_call: TRBJ2-5
d_call: -
cdr3_aa: CASSLGLRGETQYF
cdr3_nt: TGTGCCAGCAGCTTAGGTCTGAGGGGAGAGACCCAGTACTTC

v_call: TRBV9
clone_size: -
j_call: TRBJ2-3
d_call: -
cdr3_aa: CASSPLGDSVTDTQYF
cdr3_nt: TGTGCCAGCAGCCCGCTGGGGGACTCCGTCACAGATACGCAGTATTTT

v_call: TRBV7-8
clone_size: few
j_call: TRBJ2-3
d_call: TRBD2
cdr3_aa: CASSLRPSGGGPTDTQYF
cdr3_nt: TGTGCCAGCAGCTTAAGGCCTAGCGGGGGGGGCCCAACAGATACGCAGTATTTT

v_call: TRBV4-1
clone_size: -
j_call: TRBJ1-1
d_call: -
cdr3_aa: CASSQDMAGDTEAFF
cdr3_nt: TGCGCCAGCAGCCAAGATATGGCAGGAGACACTGAAGCTTTCTTT

v_call: TRBV3-1
clone_size: few
j_call: TRBJ2-7
d_call: -
cdr3_aa: CASSPYTRFYEQYF
cdr3_nt: TGTGCCAGCAGCCCCTATACGAGATTCTACGAGCAGTACTTC

v_call: TRBV5-1
clone_size: many
j_call: TRBJ1-5
d_call: -
cdr3_aa: CASSLDRLGGQPQHF
cdr3_nt: TGCGCCAGCAGCTTGGACAGACTGGGGGGCCAGCCCCAGCATTTT

v_call: TRBV10-3
clone_size: many
j_call: TRBJ1-1
d_call: TRBD1
cdr3_aa: CAITDRGPGTEAFF
cdr3_nt: TGTGCCATCACGGACAGGGGGCCGGGGACTGAAGCTTTCTTT

v_call: TRBV27
clone_size: -
j_call: TRBJ2-1
d_call: TRBD2
cdr3_aa: CASSPSGISYNEQFF
cdr3_nt: TGTGCCAGCAGCCCAAGCGGGATATCCTACAATGAGCAGTTCTTC

v_call: TRBV20-1
clone_size: -
j_call: TRBJ2-6
d_call: -
cdr3_aa: CSAEGGVGANVLTF
cdr3_nt: TGCAGTGCCGAGGGGGGAGTTGGGGCCAACGTCCTGACTTTC

v_call: TRBV27
clone_size: -
j_call: TRBJ1-2
d_call: -
cdr3_aa: CASSPGRLKGYTF
cdr3_nt: TGTGCCAGCAGTCCGGGACGCCTGAAGGGCTACACCTTC

v_call: TRBV18
clone_size: -
j_call: TRBJ1-1
d_call: -
cdr3_aa: CASSPDQGVTEAFF
cdr3_nt: TGTGCCAGCTCACCCGATCAGGGTGTGACTGAAGCTTTCTTT

v_call: TRBV11-2
clone_size: few
j_call: TRBJ2-2
d_call: -
cdr3_aa: CASSLVRFGTGELFF
cdr3_nt: TGTGCCAGCAGCTTAGTTCGCTTTGGGACCGGGGAGCTGTTTTTT

v_call: TRBV14
clone_size: -
j_call: TRBJ2-7
d_call: TRBD2
cdr3_aa: CASSQGTSDFYEQYF
cdr3_nt: TGTGCCAGCAGCCAAGGGACTAGCGACTTCTACGAGCAGTACTTC

v_call: TRBV7-2
clone_size: few
j_call: TRBJ1-5
d_call: TRBD1
cdr3_aa: CASSLGGQTHQPQHF
cdr3_nt: TGTGCCAGCAGCTTGGGGGGACAGACCCACCAGCCCCAGCATTTT

v_call: TRBV6-6
clone_size: -
j_call: TRBJ2-1
d_call: TRBD2
cdr3_aa: CASSHGGEGEQFF
cdr3_nt: TGTGCCAGCAGTCATGGGGGGGAGGGCGAGCAGTTCTTC

v_call: TRBV5-6
clone_size: -
j_call: TRBJ1-5
d_call: -
cdr3_aa: CASSAQRSQPQHF
cdr3_nt: TGTGCCAGCAGCGCCCAGAGGTCGCAGCCCCAGCATTTT